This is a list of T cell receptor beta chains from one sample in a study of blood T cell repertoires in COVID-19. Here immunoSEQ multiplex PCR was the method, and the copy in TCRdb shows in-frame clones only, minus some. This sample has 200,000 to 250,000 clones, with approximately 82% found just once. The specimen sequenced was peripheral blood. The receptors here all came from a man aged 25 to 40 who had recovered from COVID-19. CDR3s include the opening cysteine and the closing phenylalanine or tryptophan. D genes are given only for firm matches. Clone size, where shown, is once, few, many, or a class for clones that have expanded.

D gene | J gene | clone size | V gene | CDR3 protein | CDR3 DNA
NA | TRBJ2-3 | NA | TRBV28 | CASSSGMDTQYF | TGTGCCAGCAGTTCAGGGATGGATACGCAGTATTTT
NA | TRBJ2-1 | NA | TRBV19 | CASSTGINEQFF | TGTGCCAGTAGTACAGGTATTAATGAGCAGTTCTTC
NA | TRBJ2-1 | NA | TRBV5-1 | CASSGTGEPTYNEQFF | TGCGCCAGCAGCGGTACAGGCGAACCTACATACAATGAGCAGTTCTTC
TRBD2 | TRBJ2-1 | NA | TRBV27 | CASSLPGRGAAGANEQFF | TGTGCCAGCAGCTTACCCGGGAGAGGGGCAGCGGGGGCTAATGAGCAGTTCTTC
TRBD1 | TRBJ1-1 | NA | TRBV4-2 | CASSQVTDRGGTEAFF | TGTGCCAGCAGCCAAGTTACGGACAGGGGTGGTACTGAAGCTTTCTTT
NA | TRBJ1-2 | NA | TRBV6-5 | CASSQSKNYYGYTF | TGTGCCAGCAGTCAATCGAAAAACTACTATGGCTACACCTTC
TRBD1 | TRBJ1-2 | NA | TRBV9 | CASSPQGASYGYTF | TGTGCCAGCAGCCCCCAGGGGGCGAGCTATGGCTACACCTTC
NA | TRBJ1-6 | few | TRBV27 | CASSRRTEGLRNNSPLHF | TGTGCCAGCAGTAGGCGGACGGAGGGGTTACGCAATAATTCACCCCTCCACTTT
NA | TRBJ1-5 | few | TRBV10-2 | CASRANRQSLGPQHF | TGCGCCAGCAGAGCCAATCGACAGAGTCTGGGGCCCCAGCATTTT
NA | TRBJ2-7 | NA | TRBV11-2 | CASSQHYPGEQYF | TGTGCCAGCAGCCAACATTACCCTGGCGAGCAGTACTTC
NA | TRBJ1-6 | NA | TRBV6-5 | CAIKAGIQLGPLHF | TGTGCCATCAAAGCCGGGATTCAGCTAGGTCCCCTCCACTTT
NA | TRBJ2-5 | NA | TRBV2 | CASRRRRVGEETQYF | TGTGCCAGCAGACGCAGACGGGTGGGTGAAGAGACCCAGTACTTC
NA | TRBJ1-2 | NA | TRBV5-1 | CASSLARQGGYTF | TGCGCCAGCAGCTTGGCCCGCCAGGGTGGCTACACCTTC
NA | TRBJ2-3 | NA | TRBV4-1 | CASSQDPGEDTQYF | TGCGCCAGCAGCCAAGATCCAGGGGAAGATACGCAGTATTTT
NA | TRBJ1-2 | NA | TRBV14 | CASSQAADYGYTF | TGTGCCAGCAGCCAGGCGGCTGACTATGGCTACACCTTC
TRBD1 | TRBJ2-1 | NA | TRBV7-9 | CASSPRTGELYEQFF | TGTGCCAGCAGCCCCCGGACAGGGGAGTTATATGAGCAGTTCTTC
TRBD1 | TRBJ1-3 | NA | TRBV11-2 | CASSFQGGGNTIYF | TGTGCCAGCAGCTTCCAGGGGGGAGGAAACACCATATATTTT
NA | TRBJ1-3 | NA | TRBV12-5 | CASEPGGSGNTIYF | TGTGCTAGTGAGCCGGGGGGGAGTGGAAACACCATATATTTT
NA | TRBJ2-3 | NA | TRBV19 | CASSNRGRGDTDTQYF | TGTGCCAGTAGTAATAGGGGGAGGGGGGACACAGATACGCAGTATTTT
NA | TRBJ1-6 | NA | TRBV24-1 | CATSGRVDNSPLHF | TGTGCCACCAGTGGCCGGGTCGACAATTCACCCCTCCACTTT
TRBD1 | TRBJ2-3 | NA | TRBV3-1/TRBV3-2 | CASSESDRGGEFRTDTQYF | TGTGCCAGCAGCGAATCCGACAGGGGGGGGGAGTTTCGCACAGATACGCAGTATTTT
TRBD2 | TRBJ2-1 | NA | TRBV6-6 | CASSPTGLAGGFGSYNEQFF | TGTGCCAGCAGTCCCACGGGACTAGCGGGGGGTTTCGGATCCTACAATGAGCAGTTCTTC
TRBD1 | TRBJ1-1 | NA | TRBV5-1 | CASSFTGVGTEAFF | TGCGCCAGCAGCTTCACAGGGGTGGGCACTGAAGCTTTCTTT
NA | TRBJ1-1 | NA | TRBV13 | CASSLEGVGDLEAFF | TGTGCCAGCAGCTTAGAGGGGGTCGGAGACCTTGAAGCTTTCTTT
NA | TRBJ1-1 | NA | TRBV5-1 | CASSLGREAEAFF | TGCGCCAGCAGCTTGGGTAGGGAGGCTGAAGCTTTCTTT
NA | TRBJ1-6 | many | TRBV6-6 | CASGSGQGNSPLHF | TGTGCCAGCGGCTCCGGGCAGGGGAATTCACCCCTCCACTTT
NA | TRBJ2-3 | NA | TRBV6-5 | CASSFRTDTQYF | TGTGCCAGCAGCTTCAGGACAGATACGCAGTATTTT
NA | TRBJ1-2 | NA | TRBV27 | CASSSGLGGYTF | TGTGCCAGTAGTTCAGGGTTAGGCGGCTACACCTTC
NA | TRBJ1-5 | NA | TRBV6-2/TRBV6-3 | CASSSPGGAQPQHF | TGTGCCAGCAGTTCCCCGGGAGGGGCTCAGCCCCAGCATTTT
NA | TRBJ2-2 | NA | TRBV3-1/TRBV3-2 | CASVRGLNTGELFF | TGTGCCAGCGTTCGCGGATTGAACACCGGGGAGCTGTTTTTT
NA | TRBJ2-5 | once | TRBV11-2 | CASSFPHPSGTQYF | TGTGCCAGCAGCTTCCCCCACCCGTCAGGGACCCAGTACTTC